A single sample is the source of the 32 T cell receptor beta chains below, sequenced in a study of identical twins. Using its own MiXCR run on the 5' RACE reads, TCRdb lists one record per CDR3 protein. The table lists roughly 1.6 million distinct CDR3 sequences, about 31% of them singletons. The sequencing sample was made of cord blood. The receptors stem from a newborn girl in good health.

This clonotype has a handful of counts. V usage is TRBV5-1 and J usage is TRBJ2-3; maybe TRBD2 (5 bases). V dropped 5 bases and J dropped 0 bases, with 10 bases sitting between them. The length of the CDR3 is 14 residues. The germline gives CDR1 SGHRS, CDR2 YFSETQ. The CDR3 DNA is TGCGCCAGCAGGAGGGATTCTAGCACAGATACGCAGTATTTT. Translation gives CASRRDSSTDTQYF.

The CDR3 loop is CASSSPGLPPYEQYF. In nucleotides, the CDR3 is TGTGCCAGCAGTTCACCGGGACTCCCTCCCTACGAGCAGTACTTC. The genes are TRBV28 and TRBJ2-7; D may be TRBD2 (6 bases). The CDR3 length is 15 residues. The V end was cut by 4 bases, the J end by 2 bases, with 15 bases between. Germline assignment: CDR1 MDHEN and CDR2 SYDVKM.

The CDR3 protein is CASSTRQGVLYSPLHF. The CDR3 nucleotides read TGTGCCAGCAGTACCCGACAGGGCGTCCTATATTCACCCCTCCACTTT. This chain links TRBV12-3 or TRBV12-4 with TRBJ1-6; 7 positions match TRBD1. The CDR3 sequence is 16 residues long. V trimming: 5 bases; J trimming: 8 bases; junction bases outside the gene matches: 12.

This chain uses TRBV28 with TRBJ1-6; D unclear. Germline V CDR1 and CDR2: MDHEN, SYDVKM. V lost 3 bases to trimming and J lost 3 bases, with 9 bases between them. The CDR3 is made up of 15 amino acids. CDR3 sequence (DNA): TGTGCCAGCAGTTTGCCGGGCCTCTATAATTCACCCCTCCACTTT. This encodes CASSLPGLYNSPLHF.

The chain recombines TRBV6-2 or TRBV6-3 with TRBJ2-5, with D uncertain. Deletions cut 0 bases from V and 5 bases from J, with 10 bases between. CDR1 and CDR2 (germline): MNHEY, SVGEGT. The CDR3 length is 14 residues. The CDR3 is CASSYSYQLETQYF. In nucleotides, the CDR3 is TGTGCCAGCAGTTACTCGTATCAATTGGAGACCCAGTACTTC.

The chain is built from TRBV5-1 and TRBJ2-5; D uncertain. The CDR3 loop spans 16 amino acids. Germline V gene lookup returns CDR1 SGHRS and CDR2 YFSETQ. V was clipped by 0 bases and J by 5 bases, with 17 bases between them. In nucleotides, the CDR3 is TGCGCCAGCAGCTTGGTTCCCAAGGGCTTAGGGGAGACCCAGTACTTC. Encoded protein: CASSLVPKGLGETQYF. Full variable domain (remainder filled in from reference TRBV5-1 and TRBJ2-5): KAGVTQTPRYLIKTRGQQVTLSCSPISGHRSVSWYQQTPGQGLQFLFEYFSETQRNKGNFPGRFSGRQFSNSRSEMNVSTLELGDSALYLCASSLVPKGLGETQYFGPGTRLLVL.

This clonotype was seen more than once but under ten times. The CDR3 region is CASSRDHQFF. CDR3 sequence (DNA): TGTGCCAGCAGCCGGGACCACCAGTTCTTC. The J gene is TRBJ2-1, the V gene TRBV11-2, with D perhaps TRBD1 or TRBD2 (5 bases each). The CDR3 extends over 10 amino acids. V lost 5 bases, J lost 13 bases, and 9 bases lay in between. Germline CDR1 SGHAT, CDR2 FQNNGV.

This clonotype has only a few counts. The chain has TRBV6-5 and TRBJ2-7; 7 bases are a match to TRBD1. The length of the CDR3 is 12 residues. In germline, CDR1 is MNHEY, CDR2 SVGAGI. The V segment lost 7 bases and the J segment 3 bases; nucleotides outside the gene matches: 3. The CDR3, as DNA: TGTGCCAGCATCGCAGGGGGCTACGAGCAGTACTTC. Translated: CASIAGGYEQYF.

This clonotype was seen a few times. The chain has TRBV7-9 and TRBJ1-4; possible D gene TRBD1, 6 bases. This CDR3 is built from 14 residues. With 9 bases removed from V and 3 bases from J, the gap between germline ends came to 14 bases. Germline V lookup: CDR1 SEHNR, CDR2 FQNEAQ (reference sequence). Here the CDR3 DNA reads TGTGCCAGTAGAAAACAGGGTCCTAATGAAAAACTGTTTTTT. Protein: CASRKQGPNEKLFF.

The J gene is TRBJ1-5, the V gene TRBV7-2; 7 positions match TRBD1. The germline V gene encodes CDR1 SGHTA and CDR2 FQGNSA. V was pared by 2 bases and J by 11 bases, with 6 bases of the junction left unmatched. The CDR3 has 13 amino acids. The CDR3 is CASSLTLQGTQHF. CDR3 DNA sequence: TGTGCCAGCAGCTTAACCCTACAGGGGACCCAGCATTTT.

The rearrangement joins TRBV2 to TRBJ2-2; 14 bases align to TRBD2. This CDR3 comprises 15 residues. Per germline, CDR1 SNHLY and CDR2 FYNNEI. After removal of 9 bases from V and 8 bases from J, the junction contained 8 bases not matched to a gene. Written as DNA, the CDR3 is TGTGCCAGTGCCGGGACTAGCGGGAGCCGAGGGGAGCTGTTTTTT. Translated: CASAGTSGSRGELFF. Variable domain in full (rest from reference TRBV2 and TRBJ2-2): EPEVTQTPSHQVTQMGQEVILRCVPISNHLYFYWYRQILGQKVEFLVSFYNNEISEKSEIFDDQFSVERPDGSNFTLKIRSTKLEDSAMYFCASAGTSGSRGELFFGEGSRLTVL.

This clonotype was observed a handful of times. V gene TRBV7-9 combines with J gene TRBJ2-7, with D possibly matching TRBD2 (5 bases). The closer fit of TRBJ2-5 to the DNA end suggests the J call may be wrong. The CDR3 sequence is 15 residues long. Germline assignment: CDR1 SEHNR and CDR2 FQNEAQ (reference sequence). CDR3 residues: CASSLVGLPQETQYF. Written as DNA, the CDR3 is TGTGCCAGCAGCTTGGTCGGACTGCCTCAAGAGACCCAGTACTTC.

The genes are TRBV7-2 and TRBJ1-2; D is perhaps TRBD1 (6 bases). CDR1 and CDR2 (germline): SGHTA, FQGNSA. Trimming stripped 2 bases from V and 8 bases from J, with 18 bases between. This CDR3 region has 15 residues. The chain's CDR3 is CASSLRDIVSGGYTF. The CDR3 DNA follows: TGTGCCAGCAGCTTAAGGGACATCGTTTCGGGGGGCTACACCTTC.

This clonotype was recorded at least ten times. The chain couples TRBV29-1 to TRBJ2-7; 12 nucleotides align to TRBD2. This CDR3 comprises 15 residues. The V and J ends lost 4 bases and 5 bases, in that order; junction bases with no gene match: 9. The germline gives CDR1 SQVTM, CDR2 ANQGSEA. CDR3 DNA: TGCAGCGTTGCCCAAGGGACTAGCGGGTCTCACGAGCAGTACTTC. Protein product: CSVAQGTSGSHEQYF.

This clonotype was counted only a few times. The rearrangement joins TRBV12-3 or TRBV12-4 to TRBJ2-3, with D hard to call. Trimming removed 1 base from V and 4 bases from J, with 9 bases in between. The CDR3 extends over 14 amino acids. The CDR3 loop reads CASSLVERADTQYF. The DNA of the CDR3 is TGTGCCAGCAGTTTAGTTGAACGGGCAGATACGCAGTATTTT.

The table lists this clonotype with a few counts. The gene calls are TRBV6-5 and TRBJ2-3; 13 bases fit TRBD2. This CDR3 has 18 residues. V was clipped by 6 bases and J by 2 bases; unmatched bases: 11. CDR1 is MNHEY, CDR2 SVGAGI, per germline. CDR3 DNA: TGTGCCAGCAGCTTCACTAGCGGGAGGGCCATTGCCACAGATACGCAGTATTTT. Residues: CASSFTSGRAIATDTQYF.

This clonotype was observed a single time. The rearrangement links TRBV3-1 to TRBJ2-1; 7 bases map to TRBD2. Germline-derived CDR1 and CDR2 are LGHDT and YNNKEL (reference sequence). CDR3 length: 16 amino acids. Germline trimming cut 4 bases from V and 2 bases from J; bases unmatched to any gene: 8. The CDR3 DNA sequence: TGTGCCAGCAGCCCCCGCTCGGGACTACCCTACAATGAGCAGTTCTTC. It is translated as CASSPRSGLPYNEQFF.

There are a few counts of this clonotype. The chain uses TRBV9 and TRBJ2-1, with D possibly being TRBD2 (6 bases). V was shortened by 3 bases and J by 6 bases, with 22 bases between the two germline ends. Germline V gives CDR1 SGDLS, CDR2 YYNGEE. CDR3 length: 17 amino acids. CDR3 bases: TGTGCCAGCAGCGCCATTTTCGGACTACTAGGTGGCAATGAGCAGTTCTTC. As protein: CASSAIFGLLGGNEQFF.

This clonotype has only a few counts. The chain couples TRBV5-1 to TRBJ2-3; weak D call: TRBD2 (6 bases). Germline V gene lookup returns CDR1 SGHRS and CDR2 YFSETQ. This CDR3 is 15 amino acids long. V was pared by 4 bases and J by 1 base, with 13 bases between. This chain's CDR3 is CASSTRDSGTDTQYF. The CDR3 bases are TGCGCCAGCAGCACCAGGGACTCTGGCACAGATACGCAGTATTTT.

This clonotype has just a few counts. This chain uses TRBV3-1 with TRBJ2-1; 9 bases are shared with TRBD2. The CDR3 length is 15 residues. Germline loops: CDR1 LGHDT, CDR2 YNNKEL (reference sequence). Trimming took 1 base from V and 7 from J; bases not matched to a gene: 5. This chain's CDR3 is CASSQGSGSQNEQFF. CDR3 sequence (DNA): TGTGCCAGCAGCCAAGGTAGCGGGAGTCAAAATGAGCAGTTCTTC.

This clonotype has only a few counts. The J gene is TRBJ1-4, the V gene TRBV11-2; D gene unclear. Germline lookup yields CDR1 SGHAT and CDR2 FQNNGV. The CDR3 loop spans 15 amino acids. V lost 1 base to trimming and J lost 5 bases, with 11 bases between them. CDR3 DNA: TGTGCCAGCAGCTTAGTAGGCAGCCCCAATGAAAAACTGTTTTTT. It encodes CASSLVGSPNEKLFF.

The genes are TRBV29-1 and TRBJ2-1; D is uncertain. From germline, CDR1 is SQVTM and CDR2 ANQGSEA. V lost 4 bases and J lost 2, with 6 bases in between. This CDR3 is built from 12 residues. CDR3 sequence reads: CSVALTYNEQFF. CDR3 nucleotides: TGCAGCGTTGCGCTAACCTACAATGAGCAGTTCTTC.

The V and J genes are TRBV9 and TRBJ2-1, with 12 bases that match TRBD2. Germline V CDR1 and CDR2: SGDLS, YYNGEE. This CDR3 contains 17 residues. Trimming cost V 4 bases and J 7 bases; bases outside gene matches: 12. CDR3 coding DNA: TGTGCCAGCAGCCTTCTCCAGACTAGCGGGAGCGGGAATGAGCAGTTCTTC. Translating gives CASSLLQTSGSGNEQFF. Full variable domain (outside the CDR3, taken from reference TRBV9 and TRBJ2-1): DSGVTQTPKHLITATGQRVTLRCSPRSGDLSVYWYQQSLDQGLQFLIQYYNGEERAKGNILERFSAQQFPDLHSELNLSSLELGDSALYFCASSLLQTSGSGNEQFFGPGTRLTVL.

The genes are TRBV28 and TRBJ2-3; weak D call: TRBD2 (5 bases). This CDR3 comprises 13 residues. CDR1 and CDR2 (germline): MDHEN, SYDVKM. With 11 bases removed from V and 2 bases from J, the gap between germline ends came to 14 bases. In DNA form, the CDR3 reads TGTGCCTGCCGGGGATATTCCACAGATACGCAGTATTTT. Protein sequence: CACRGYSTDTQYF.

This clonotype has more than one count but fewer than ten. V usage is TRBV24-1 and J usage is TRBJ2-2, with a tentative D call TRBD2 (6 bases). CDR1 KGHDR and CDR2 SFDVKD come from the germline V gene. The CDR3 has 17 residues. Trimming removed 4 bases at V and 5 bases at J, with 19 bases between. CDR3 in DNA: TGTGCCACCAGTGACCCTTACTCCGGGACTCTAACCGGGGAGCTGTTTTTT. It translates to CATSDPYSGTLTGELFF.

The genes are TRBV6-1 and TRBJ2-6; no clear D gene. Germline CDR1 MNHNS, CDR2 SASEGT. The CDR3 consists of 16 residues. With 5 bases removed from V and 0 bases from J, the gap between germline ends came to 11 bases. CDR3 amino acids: CASSWPPSSGANVLTF. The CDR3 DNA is TGTGCCAGCAGTTGGCCCCCAAGCTCTGGGGCCAACGTCCTGACTTTC.

CDR3 bases: TGTGCCACCAGTGATTTGTGGGGGTACGAGCAGTACTTC. This codes for CATSDLWGYEQYF. The rearrangement links TRBV24-1 to TRBJ2-7; D is possibly TRBD1 or TRBD2 (5 bases each). The V end was cut by 0 bases, the J end by 4 bases, with 6 bases between. The CDR3 totals 13 residues. Germline CDR1 KGHDR, CDR2 SFDVKD.

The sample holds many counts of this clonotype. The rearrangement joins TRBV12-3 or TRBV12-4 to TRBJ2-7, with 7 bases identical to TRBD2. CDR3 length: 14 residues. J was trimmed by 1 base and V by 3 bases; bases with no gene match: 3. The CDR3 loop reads CASSFRTRSYEQYF. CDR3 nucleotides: TGTGCCAGCAGTTTTCGGACTAGGTCCTACGAGCAGTACTTC.

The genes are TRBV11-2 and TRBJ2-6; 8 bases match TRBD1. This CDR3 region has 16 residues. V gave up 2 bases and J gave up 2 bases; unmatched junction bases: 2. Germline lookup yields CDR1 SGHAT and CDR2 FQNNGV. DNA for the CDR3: TGTGCCAGCAGCTTACCACAGGGGGCTGGGGCCAACGTCCTGACTTTC. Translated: CASSLPQGAGANVLTF.

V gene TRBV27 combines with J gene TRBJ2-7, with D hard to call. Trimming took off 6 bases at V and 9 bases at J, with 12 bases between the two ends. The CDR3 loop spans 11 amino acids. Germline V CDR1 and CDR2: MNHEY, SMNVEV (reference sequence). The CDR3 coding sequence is TGTGCCAGCAGCCCTTCTGTCGGGCAGTACTTC. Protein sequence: CASSPSVGQYF.

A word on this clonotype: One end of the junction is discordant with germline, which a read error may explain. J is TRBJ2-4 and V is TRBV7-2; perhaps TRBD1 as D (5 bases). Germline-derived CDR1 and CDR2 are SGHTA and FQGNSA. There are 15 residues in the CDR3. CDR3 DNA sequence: TGTGCCAGCAGCTTAGCTTCGACAGCCGAAAACATTCAGTACTTC. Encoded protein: CASSLASTAENIQYF. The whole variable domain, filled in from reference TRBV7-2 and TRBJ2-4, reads GAGVSQSPSNKVTEKGKDVELRCDPISGHTALYWYRQSLGQGLEFLIYFQGNSAPDKSGLPSDRFSAERTGGSVSTLTIQRTQQEDSAVYLCASSLASTAENIQYFGAGTRLSVL.

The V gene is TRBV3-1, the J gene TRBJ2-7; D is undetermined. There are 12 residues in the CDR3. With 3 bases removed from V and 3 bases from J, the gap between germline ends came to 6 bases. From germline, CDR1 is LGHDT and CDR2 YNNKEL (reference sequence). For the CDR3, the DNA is TGTGCCAGCAGCCACGGTTTCTACGAGCAGTACTTC. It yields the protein CASSHGFYEQYF.